This T cell receptor (beta chain) was observed in a study of blood T cell repertoires in COVID-19. Study background: Acute and convalescent COVID-19 samples came from the United States, Italy and Spain. The cDNA or gDNA used as material had been derived from T cells, B-cell-depleted T cells, or PBMCs.

Authors' analysis steps: Estimation of nucleated cell counts was performed using reference gene primer amplification. TCRdb's copy holds only in-frame clones and misses some; the assay was immunoSEQ multiplex PCR. That table furnishes V, J and clone size, whereas the DNA furnished D and trimming. The table lists over 150,000 clones, around 82% of them singletons. V dropped 2 bases and J dropped 4; count of bases not matched to a gene: 6. The CDR3 covers 16 residues. CDR1 is SGHVS and CDR2 is FNYEAQ in the germline V gene. The receptor was isolated from a young man with active or convalescent COVID-19. Sequencing input: peripheral blood. The chain recombines TRBV7-6 with TRBJ2-2; TRBD2 matches at 8 bases. The CDR3 sequence is CASSLSGLDPTGELFF. CDR3 DNA: TGTGCCAGCAGCTTATCGGGACTAGACCCCACCGGGGAGCTGTTTTTT.